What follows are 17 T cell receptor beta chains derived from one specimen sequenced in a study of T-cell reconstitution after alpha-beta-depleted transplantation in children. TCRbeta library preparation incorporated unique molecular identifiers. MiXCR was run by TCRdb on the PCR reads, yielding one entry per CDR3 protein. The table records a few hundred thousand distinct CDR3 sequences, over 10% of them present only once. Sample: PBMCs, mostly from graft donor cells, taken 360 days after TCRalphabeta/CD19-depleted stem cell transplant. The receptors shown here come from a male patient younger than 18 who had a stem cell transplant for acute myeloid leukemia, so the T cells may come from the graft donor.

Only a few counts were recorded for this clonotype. The CDR3 DNA follows: TGTGCCAGCAGCCCTCTTGGACAGATTGCAACTAATGAAAAACTGTTTTTT. Amino acids: CASSPLGQIATNEKLFF. The rearrangement uses TRBV7-9 and TRBJ1-4; the D gene is possibly TRBD1 (6 bases). V dropped 5 bases and J dropped 0 bases, with 16 bases sitting between them. This CDR3 region has 17 residues. The germline V gene encodes CDR1 SEHNR and CDR2 FQNEAQ (reference sequence). Looking up the rest from reference TRBV7-9 and TRBJ1-4 gives the full variable domain: DTGVSQNPRHKITKRGQNVTFRCDPISEHNRLYWYRQTLGQGPEFLTYFQNEAQLEKSRLLSDRFSAERPKGSFSTLEIQRTEQGDSAMYLCASSPLGQIATNEKLFFGSGTQLSVL.

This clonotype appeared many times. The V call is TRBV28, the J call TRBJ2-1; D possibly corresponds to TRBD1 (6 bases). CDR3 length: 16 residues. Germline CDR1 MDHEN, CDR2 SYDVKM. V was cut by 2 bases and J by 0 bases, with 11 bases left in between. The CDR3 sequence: CASSLRPRGSYNEQFF. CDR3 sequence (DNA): TGTGCCAGCAGTTTACGCCCCAGGGGCTCCTACAATGAGCAGTTCTTC.

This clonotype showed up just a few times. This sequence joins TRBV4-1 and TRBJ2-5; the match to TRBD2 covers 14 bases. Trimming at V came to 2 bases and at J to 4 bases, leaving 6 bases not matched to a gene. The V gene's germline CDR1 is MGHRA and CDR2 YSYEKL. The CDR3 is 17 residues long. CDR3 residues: CASSQNGGLAGAETQYF. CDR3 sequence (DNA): TGCGCCAGCAGCCAAAATGGGGGACTAGCGGGAGCAGAGACCCAGTACTTC.

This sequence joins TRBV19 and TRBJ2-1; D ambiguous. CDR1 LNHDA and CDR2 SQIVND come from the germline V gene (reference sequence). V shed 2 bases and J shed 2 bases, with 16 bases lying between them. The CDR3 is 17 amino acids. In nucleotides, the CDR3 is TGTGCCAGTAGTATAAGGTTGGGGTACCATCCCTACAATGAGCAGTTCTTC. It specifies CASSIRLGYHPYNEQFF.

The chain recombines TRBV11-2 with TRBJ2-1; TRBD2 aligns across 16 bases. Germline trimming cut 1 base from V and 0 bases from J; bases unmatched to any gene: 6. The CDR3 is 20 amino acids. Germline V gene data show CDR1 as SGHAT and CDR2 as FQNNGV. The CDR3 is CASSLGWGLAGGSSYNEQFF. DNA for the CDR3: TGTGCCAGCAGCTTAGGATGGGGACTAGCGGGAGGGAGCTCCTACAATGAGCAGTTCTTC.

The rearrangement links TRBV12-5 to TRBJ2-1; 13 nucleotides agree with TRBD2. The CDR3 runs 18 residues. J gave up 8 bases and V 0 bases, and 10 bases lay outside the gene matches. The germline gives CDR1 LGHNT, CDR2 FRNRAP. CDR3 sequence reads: CASGLVRTSGRAADEQFF. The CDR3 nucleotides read TGTGCTAGTGGTTTGGTACGAACTAGCGGGAGGGCAGCGGATGAGCAGTTCTTC.

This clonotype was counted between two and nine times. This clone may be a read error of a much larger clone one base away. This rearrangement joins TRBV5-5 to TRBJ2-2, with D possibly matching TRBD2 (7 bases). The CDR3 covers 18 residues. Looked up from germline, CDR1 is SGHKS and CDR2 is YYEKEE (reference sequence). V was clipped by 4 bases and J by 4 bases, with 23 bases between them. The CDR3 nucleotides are TGTGCCAGCAGCCCCGGTTTGAGGGGGGGCCGCGGCACCGGGGAGCTGTTTTTT. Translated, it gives CASSPGLRGGRGTGELFF.

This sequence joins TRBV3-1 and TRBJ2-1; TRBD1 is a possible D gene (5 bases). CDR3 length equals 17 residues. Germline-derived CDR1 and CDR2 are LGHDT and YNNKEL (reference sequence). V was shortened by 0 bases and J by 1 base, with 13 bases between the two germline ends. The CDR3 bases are TGTGCCAGCAGCCAAGATGAGGTAACAGGATCCTACAATGAGCAGTTCTTC. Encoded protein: CASSQDEVTGSYNEQFF.

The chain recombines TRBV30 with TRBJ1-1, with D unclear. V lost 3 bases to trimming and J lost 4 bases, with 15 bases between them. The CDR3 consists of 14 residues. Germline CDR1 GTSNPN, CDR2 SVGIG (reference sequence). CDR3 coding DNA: TGTGCCTGGAGGGGCCCAGGACCTCCCACTGAAGCTTTCTTT. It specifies CAWRGPGPPTEAFF.

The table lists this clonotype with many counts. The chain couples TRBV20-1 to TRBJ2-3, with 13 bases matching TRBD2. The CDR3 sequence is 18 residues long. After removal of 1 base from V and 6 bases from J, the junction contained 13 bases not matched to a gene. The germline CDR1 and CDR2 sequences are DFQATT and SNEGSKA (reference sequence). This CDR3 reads CSARGQLAGGRDSDTQYF. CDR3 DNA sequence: TGCAGTGCTAGAGGACAACTAGCGGGAGGGAGGGACTCGGATACGCAGTATTTT.

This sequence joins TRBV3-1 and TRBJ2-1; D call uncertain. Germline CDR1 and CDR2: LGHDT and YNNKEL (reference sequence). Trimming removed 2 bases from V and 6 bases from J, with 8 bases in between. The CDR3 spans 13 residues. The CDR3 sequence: CASSQNPINEQFF. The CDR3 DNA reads TGTGCCAGCAGCCAAAATCCGATCAATGAGCAGTTCTTC.

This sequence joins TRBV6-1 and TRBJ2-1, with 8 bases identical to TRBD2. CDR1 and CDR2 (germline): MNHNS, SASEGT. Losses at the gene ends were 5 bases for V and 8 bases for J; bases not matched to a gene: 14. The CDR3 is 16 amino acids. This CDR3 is CASSPRIPGRADEQFF. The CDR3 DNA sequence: TGTGCCAGCAGTCCCCGGATTCCCGGGAGGGCCGATGAGCAGTTCTTC.

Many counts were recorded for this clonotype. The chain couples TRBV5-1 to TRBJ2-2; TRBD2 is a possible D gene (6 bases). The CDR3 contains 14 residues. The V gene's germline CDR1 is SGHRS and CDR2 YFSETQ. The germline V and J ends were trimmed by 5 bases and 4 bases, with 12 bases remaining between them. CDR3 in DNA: TGCGCCAGCAGGGGGACTTCACCCACCGGGGAGCTGTTTTTT. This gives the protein CASRGTSPTGELFF.

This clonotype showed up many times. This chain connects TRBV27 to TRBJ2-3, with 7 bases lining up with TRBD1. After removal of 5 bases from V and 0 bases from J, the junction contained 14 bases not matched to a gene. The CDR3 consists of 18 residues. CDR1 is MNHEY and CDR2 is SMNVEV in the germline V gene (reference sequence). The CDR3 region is CASSRRLSWDSSTDTQYF. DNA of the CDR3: TGTGCCAGCAGTCGAAGACTCTCCTGGGACAGCAGCACAGATACGCAGTATTTT.

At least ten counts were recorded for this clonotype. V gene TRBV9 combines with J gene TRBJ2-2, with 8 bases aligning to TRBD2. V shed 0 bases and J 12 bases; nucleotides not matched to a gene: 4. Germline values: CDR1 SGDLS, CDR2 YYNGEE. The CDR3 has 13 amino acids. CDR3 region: CASSVVGGRKLFF. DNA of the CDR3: TGTGCCAGCAGCGTAGTGGGCGGGAGGAAGCTGTTTTTT.

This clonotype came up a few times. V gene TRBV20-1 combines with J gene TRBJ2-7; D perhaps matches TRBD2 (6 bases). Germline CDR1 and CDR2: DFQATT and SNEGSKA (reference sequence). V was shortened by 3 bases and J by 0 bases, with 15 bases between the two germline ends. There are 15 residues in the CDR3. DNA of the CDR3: TGCAGTGCTAGGTTCCGGGACTCGAGCTCCTACGAGCAGTACTTC. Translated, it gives CSARFRDSSSYEQYF.

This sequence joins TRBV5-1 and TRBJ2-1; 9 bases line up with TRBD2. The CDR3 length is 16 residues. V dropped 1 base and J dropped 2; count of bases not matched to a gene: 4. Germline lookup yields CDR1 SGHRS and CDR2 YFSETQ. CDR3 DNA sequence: TGCGCCAGCAGCTTGAAAGCGGGAGGCCCCTACAATGAGCAGTTCTTC. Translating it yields CASSLKAGGPYNEQFF.